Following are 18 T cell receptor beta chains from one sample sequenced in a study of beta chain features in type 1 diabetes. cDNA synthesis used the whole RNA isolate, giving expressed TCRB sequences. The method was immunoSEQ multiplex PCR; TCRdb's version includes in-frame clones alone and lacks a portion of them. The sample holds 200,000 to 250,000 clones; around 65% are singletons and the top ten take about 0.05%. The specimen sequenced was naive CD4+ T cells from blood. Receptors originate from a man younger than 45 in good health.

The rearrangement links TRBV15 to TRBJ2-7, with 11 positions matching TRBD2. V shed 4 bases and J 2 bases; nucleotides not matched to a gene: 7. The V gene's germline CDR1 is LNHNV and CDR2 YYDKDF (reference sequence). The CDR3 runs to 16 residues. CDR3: CATSNTGTSGAYEQYF. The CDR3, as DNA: TGTGCCACCAGCAACACCGGGACTAGCGGAGCCTACGAGCAGTACTTC.

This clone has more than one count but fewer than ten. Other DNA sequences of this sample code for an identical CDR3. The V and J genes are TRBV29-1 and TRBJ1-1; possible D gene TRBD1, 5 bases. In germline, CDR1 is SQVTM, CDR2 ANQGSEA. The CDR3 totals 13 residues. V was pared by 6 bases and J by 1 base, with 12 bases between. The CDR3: CSVGDRTNTEAFF. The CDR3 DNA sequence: TGCAGCGTAGGGGATAGGACGAACACTGAAGCTTTCTTT.

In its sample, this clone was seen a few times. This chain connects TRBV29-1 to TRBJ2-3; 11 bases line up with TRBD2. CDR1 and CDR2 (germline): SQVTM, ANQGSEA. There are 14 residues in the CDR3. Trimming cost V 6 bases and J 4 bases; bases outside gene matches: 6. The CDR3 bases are TGCAGCGTCGTGACTAGCGGGATGTCAGATACGCAGTATTTT. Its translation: CSVVTSGMSDTQYF.

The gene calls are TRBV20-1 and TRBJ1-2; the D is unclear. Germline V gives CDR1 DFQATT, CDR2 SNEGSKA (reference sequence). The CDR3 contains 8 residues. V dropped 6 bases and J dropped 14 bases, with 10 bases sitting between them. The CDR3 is CSARLETF. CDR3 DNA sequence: TGCAGTGCCCGTCTCGAGACCTTC.

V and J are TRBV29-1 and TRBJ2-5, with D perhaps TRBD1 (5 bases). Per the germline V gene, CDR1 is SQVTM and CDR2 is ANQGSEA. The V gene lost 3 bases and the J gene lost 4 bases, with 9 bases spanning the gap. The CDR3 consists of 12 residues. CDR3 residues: CSVDQGSETQYF. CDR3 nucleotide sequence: TGCAGCGTTGACCAGGGTTCAGAGACCCAGTACTTC.

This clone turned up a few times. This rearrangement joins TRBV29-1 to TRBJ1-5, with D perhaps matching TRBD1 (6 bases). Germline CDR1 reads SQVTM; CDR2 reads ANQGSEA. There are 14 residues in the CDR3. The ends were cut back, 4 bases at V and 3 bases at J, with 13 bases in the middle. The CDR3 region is CSVASGAPNQPQHF. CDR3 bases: TGCAGCGTTGCGTCGGGGGCCCCCAATCAGCCCCAGCATTTT.

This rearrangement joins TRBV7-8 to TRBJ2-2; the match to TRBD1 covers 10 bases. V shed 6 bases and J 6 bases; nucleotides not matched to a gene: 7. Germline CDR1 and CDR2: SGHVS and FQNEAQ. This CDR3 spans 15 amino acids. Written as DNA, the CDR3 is TGTGCCAGCAGTCTGGGACAGGGGATCGCCGGGGAGCTGTTTTTT. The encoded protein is CASSLGQGIAGELFF.

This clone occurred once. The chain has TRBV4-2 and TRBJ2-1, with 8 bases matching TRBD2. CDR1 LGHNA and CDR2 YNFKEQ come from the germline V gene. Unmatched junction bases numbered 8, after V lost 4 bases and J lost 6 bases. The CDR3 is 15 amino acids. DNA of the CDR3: TGTGCCAGCAGCCCGGGGGCTAGCGGGCTCAATGAGCAGTTCTTC. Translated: CASSPGASGLNEQFF.

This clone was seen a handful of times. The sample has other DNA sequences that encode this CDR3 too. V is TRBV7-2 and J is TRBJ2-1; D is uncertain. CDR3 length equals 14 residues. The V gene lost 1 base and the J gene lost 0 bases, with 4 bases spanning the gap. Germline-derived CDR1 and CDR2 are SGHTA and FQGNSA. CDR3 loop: CASSLVGSYNEQFF. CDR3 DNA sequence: TGTGCCAGCAGCTTAGTCGGCTCCTACAATGAGCAGTTCTTC.

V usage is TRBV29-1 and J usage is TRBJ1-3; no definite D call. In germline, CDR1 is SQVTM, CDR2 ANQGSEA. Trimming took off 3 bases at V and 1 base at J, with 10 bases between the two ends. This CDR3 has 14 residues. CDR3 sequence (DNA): TGCAGCGTTGAGGTGAGGTCGTCTGGAAACACCATATATTTT. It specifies CSVEVRSSGNTIYF.

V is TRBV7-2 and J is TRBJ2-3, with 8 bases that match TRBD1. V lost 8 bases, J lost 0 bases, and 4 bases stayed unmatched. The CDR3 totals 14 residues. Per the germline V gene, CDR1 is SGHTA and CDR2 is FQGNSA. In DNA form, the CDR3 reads TGTGCCAGCGAGAGGACAGGGAGCACAGATACGCAGTATTTT. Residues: CASERTGSTDTQYF.

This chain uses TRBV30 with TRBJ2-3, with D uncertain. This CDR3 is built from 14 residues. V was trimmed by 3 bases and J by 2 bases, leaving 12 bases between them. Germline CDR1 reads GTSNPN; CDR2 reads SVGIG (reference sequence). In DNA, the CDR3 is TGTGCCTGGAGGATAGATTCGAACACAGATACGCAGTATTTT. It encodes CAWRIDSNTDTQYF.

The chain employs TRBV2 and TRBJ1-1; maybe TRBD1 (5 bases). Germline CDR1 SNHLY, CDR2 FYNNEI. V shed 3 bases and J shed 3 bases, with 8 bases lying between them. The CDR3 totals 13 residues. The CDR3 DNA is TGTGCCAGCAGTGACAGGGAGTACACTGAAGCTTTCTTT. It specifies CASSDREYTEAFF.

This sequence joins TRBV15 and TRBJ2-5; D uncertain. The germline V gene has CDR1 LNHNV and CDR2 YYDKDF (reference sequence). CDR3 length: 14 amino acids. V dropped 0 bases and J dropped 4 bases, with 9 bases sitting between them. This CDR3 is CATSRDRTAETQYF. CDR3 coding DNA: TGTGCCACCAGCAGAGATAGGACCGCAGAGACCCAGTACTTC.

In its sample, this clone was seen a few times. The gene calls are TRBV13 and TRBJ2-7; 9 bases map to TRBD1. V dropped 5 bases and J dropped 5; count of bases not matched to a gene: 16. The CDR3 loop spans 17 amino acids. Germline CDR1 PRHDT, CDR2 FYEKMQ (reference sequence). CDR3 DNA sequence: TGTGCCAGCAGCCGAGGAATGGGGACAGGGAAGGGGAACGAGCAGTACTTC. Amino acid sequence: CASSRGMGTGKGNEQYF.

CDR3 sequence: CASQTGTGVYNEKLFF. CDR3 sequence (DNA): TGTGCCAGCCAGACCGGGACAGGGGTGTATAATGAAAAACTGTTTTTT. This rearrangement joins TRBV25-1 to TRBJ1-4, with TRBD1 matching 10 bases. CDR3 length equals 16 residues. Per the germline V gene, CDR1 is MGHDK and CDR2 is SYGVNS. V was clipped by 8 bases and J by 4 bases; unmatched bases: 10.

CDR3 in amino acids: CASNPSVASYNEQFF. Written as DNA, the CDR3 is TGTGCCTCAAACCCCTCGGTCGCCTCCTACAATGAGCAGTTCTTC. The rearrangement joins TRBV30 to TRBJ2-1; D is unclear. V was clipped by 7 bases and J by 0 bases, with 16 bases between them. The CDR3 totals 15 residues. CDR1 GTSNPN and CDR2 SVGIG come from the germline V gene (reference sequence).

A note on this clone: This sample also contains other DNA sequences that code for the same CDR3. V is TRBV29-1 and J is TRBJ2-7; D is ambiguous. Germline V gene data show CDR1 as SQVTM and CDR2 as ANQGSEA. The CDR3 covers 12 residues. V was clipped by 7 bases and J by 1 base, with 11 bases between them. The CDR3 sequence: CSAGPRSYEQYF. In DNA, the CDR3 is TGCAGCGCCGGACCGAGATCCTACGAGCAGTACTTC.